This T cell receptor (beta chain) derives from a study of T cells in Graves' hyperthyroidism and ophthalmopathy. On the study more broadly: At initial diagnosis, before any treatment had begun, peripheral blood was obtained.

When ophthalmopathy did not progress within 18 months, Graves' hyperthyroidism was considered stable. Those patients with uncontrolled infection, other autoimmune disease, pregnancy or lactation were excluded. The CDR3 has 15 amino acids. Germline CDR1 SGHTA, CDR2 FQGNSA. With 6 bases removed from V and 4 bases from J, the gap between germline ends came to 19 bases. This clonotype was found many times. RNA transcripts gave rise to amplified TCR beta CDR3 regions. Using the HTBI primer set, a first-round RT-PCR was run on the TCR CDR3. TCRdb redid the calling of the multiplex PCR reads with MiXCR, one entry per CDR3 protein. The sample carries 600,000 to 900,000 distinct CDR3 sequences, approximately 16% recorded once.

The rearrangement links TRBV7-2 to TRBJ2-7, with a tentative D call TRBD1 (6 bases). Sample: blood. This receptor was taken from a man aged 18 to 29 with Graves' hyperthyroidism. The CDR3 coding sequence is TGTGCCAGCAGTCCTGCGACGGGACAACCTTACGAGCAGTACTTC. Translating it yields CASSPATGQPYEQYF. The whole variable domain, remainder taken from reference TRBV7-2 and TRBJ2-7, is GAGVSQSPSNKVTEKGKDVELRCDPISGHTALYWYRQSLGQGLEFLIYFQGNSAPDKSGLPSDRFSAERTGGSVSTLTIQRTQQEDSAVYLCASSPATGQPYEQYFGPGTRLTVT.